This TCR beta chain is from a study of technical replicates of blood from a handful of donors (dated by TCRdb to 2015 to 2018). The library came from the immunoSEQ multiplex PCR assay. Imported from immuneACCESS, the table was reduced by TCRdb to in-frame sequences with V and J called. These copies leave out some clones; in studies compared against another copy, an unresolved V gene accounts for under half, and the cause of the remainder is not known. The sample records under 95,000 clones, roughly 94% of which are singletons. Approximately 0.24% of the sample goes to the ten largest clones. Turning to this clone: What antigen it recognizes has not been identified. Per-base quality was not reported, and no clone a single base away is much larger than it.

CDR3 length: 15 amino acids, cysteine to phenylalanine. Of all the DNA, just the CDR3 is kept, 45 bases in frame from base 1. Trimming leaves V shorter by 6 bases and J shorter by 1 base, with the junction holding 8 bases beyond the gene matches. The CDR1 and CDR2 encoded by the germline V gene (reference sequence) are MNHEY and SMNVEV. The sequence is built from TRBV27 and TRBJ1-1; TRBD1 matches 7 bases in the middle. The receptor was isolated from a human donor in good health. The material sequenced was T cells isolated from PBMCs. The DNA sequence is TGTGCCAGCAGCCTTATCTGGACAGGGAACACTGAAGCTTTCTTT. Translated, this gives CASSLIWTGNTEAFF.